Listed below are T cell receptor beta chains from one sample, sequenced in a study of T cells in localized non-small cell lung cancer. Here immunoSEQ multiplex PCR was the method, and the copy in TCRdb shows in-frame clones only, minus some. The sample has approximately 35,000 clones; around 93% are singletons. The sequenced sample was peripheral blood, obtained before any cancer treatment. Source of these receptors: a female donor over 55 with stage I lung adenocarcinoma. CDR3s include the opening cysteine and the closing phenylalanine or tryptophan. Fields, in order: D gene, clone size, V gene, CDR3 protein. The D gene is left open where the match is weak. Clone size is not always given. Where it is, it says once, few, many or a class for expanded clones.

d_call: .
clone_size: .
v_call: TRBV30
cdr3_aa: CAWSEGRDTEAFF

d_call: TRBD2
clone_size: few
v_call: TRBV7-8
cdr3_aa: CASSRSGAVSNEQFF

d_call: .
clone_size: .
v_call: TRBV5-4
cdr3_aa: CASSQEVGGETQYF

d_call: TRBD2
clone_size: .
v_call: TRBV7-9
cdr3_aa: CASSPSGIETQYF

d_call: .
clone_size: .
v_call: TRBV5-6
cdr3_aa: CASSLSGKGYNEQFF

d_call: TRBD1
clone_size: once
v_call: TRBV5-1
cdr3_aa: CASSLADRDGGELFF

d_call: TRBD1
clone_size: .
v_call: TRBV5-1
cdr3_aa: CASSPEQGRINYGYTF

d_call: .
clone_size: .
v_call: TRBV18
cdr3_aa: CASSRNPGEGGNTIYF

d_call: TRBD2
clone_size: .
v_call: TRBV7-2
cdr3_aa: CASSLLAGAIGTQYF

d_call: TRBD2
clone_size: .
v_call: TRBV4-2
cdr3_aa: CASSQDPATSWETQYF

d_call: .
clone_size: once
v_call: TRBV10-1
cdr3_aa: CASSEGSRGPNTGELFF

d_call: .
clone_size: .
v_call: TRBV6-5
cdr3_aa: CASSTEGGDNSPLHF

d_call: .
clone_size: .
v_call: TRBV29-1
cdr3_aa: CSVVSGTNTEAFF

d_call: .
clone_size: .
v_call: TRBV19
cdr3_aa: CASSIRQQPQHF

d_call: .
clone_size: .
v_call: TRBV11-3
cdr3_aa: CASSPRGRETQYF

d_call: .
clone_size: .
v_call: TRBV27
cdr3_aa: CASSLGRDNGNTIYF

d_call: .
clone_size: .
v_call: TRBV14
cdr3_aa: CASSQWGGDEAFF